This entry lists 21 T cell receptor beta chains sequenced from one sample in a study of T cells in women clearing cervical HPV infection. Some clones are missing from TCRdb's copy, which holds only in-frame ones; the method was immunoSEQ multiplex PCR. The listing contains tens of thousands of clones. Sequencing was carried out using blood buffy coat. The receptors were gathered from a woman aged 18-69 years with a cervical HPV16 infection that either progressed to CIN3+ or cleared (not recorded which).

With respect to this clone: The CDR3 end is not reached by the read, which stops 3 residues before it; the germline J gene fills it in. This chain links TRBV2 with TRBJ1-2; D remains unclear. Trimming removed 6 bases at V and 4 bases at J, with 12 bases between. The CDR3 is made up of 13 amino acids. The germline CDR1 and CDR2 sequences are SNHLY and FYNNEI. CDR3 DNA (partial): TGTGCCAGCAGGCGACTGGATGGCTATGGC. The encoded protein is CASRRLDGYG. The CDR3 in full is CASRRLDGYGYTF.

Worth noting for this clone: The read terminates 3 residues ahead of where the CDR3 ends, so the germline J gene completes it. The chain is built from TRBV7-9 and TRBJ2-1; D gene unclear. V shed 0 bases and J shed 8 bases, with 14 bases lying between them. Germline lookup yields CDR1 SEHNR and CDR2 FQNEAQ (reference sequence). The CDR3 covers 15 residues. The chain's CDR3 is CASSLAHSRLDEQFF. The CDR3 bases that were read are TGTGCCAGCAGCTTAGCCCATAGCCGTCTAGATGAG.

Regarding this clone: With the read ending 3 residues before the CDR3 end, the germline J gene is used to fill in that end. The genes are TRBV7-3 and TRBJ2-3; TRBD2 might be the D (7 bases). This CDR3 comprises 17 residues. V lost 5 bases, J lost 5 bases, and 23 bases lay in between. CDR1 and CDR2 (germline): SGHTA, FQGTGA. Partial CDR3 DNA: TGTGCCAGCAGCCCGCCCAGGGGCGGGAGCCGTGGAGATACG. It encodes CASSPPRGGSRGDT. The whole CDR3 is CASSPPRGGSRGDTQYF.

On this clone: Sequencing ends 3 residues short of the CDR3 end; the germline J gene provides the rest. The chain carries TRBV30 and TRBJ2-3; 8 bases are a match to TRBD1. Germline V gene lookup returns CDR1 GTSNPN and CDR2 SVGIG (reference sequence). The CDR3 length is 14 residues. The CDR3 DNA, read in part, is TGTGCCGCTAGGACAGGGAGGTACCAAGAGACG. Amino acids: CAARTGRYQET. The full CDR3 is CAARTGRYQETQYF.

Partial CDR3 DNA: TGTGCCAGCAGCAAATGGACTAGCGGGAGTGAGGGAGAGACC. This encodes CASSKWTSGSEGET. The full-length CDR3 reads as CASSKWTSGSEGETQYF. The J gene is TRBJ2-5, the V gene TRBV7-8; 13 bases match TRBD2. The missing CDR3 end, 3 residues past where the read stops, is filled in from the germline J gene. CDR1 is SGHVS, CDR2 FQNEAQ, per germline. This CDR3 is 17 amino acids long. With 5 bases clipped from V and 4 bases from J, the junction kept 10 bases outside the gene matches.

The covered CDR3 bases are TGTGCCAGCGCGGGGGGGCTACGGATCGGGGAG. It encodes CASAGGLRIGE. The complete CDR3 sequence is CASAGGLRIGELFF. This chain links TRBV28 with TRBJ2-2; 9 bases fit TRBD2. The sequence runs out 3 residues before the end of the CDR3; the remainder is reconstructed from the germline J gene. The length of the CDR3 is 14 residues. Trimming removed 8 bases from V and 7 bases from J; junction bases left unmatched: 8. Germline CDR1 and CDR2: MDHEN and SYDVKM.

The CDR3 bases that were read are TGCGCCAGCAGTGGACAGGGGAATATGAACACTGAA. Translating gives CASSGQGNMNTE. The whole CDR3 protein is CASSGQGNMNTEAFF. The chain is built from TRBV5-1 and TRBJ1-1; 9 nucleotides match TRBD1. The CDR3 end falls 3 residues outside the read, so it is completed with the germline J gene. The junction had 5 bases not matched to a gene; V was cut back by 5 bases and J by 0 bases. The germline gives CDR1 SGHRS, CDR2 YFSETQ. The CDR3 extends over 15 amino acids.

Of note for this clone: The missing CDR3 end, 3 residues past where the read stops, is filled in from the germline J gene. This sequence joins TRBV6-2 or TRBV6-3 and TRBJ2-1; 7 bases are shared with TRBD1. Unmatched junction bases numbered 9, after V lost 7 bases and J lost 3 bases. The length of the CDR3 is 15 residues. CDR1 and CDR2 from the germline V gene are MNHEY and SVGEGT. The CDR3 reads CASKRGPNVYNEQFF. CDR3 bases read: TGTGCCAGCAAGAGGGGGCCGAATGTCTACAATGAG.

A word on this clone: From the germline J gene comes the end of the CDR3, since the read stops 3 residues before it. This chain joins TRBV30 and TRBJ1-6, with a tentative D call TRBD1 (5 bases). CDR1 and CDR2 from the germline V gene are GTSNPN and SVGIG (reference sequence). This CDR3 has 14 amino acids. V lost 8 bases and J lost 9, with 20 bases in between. The CDR3 DNA, read in part, is TGTGCCCAGGGTGCTGGTTACGGCTCTTCACCC. Its protein product is CAQGAGYGSSP. In full, the CDR3 is CAQGAGYGSSPLHF.

Incomplete CDR3 DNA: TGTGCCATCGGGGGGGGCAATGAG. Amino acid sequence: CAIGGGNE. The CDR3 as a whole reads CAIGGGNEQFF. This chain connects TRBV10-3 to TRBJ2-1; the match to TRBD2 covers 7 bases. Read coverage stops 3 residues before the CDR3 terminus; the germline J gene supplies the remainder. The CDR3 is made up of 11 amino acids. Germline CDR1 and CDR2: ENHRY and SYGVKD. V dropped 8 bases and J dropped 6; count of bases not matched to a gene: 1.

As to this clone: The read halts 3 residues ahead of the CDR3 end, with the missing end drawn from the germline J gene. The chain is built from TRBV5-4 and TRBJ2-4; the D gene could be TRBD1 or TRBD2 (5 bases each). The CDR3 is 15 amino acids. The germline gives CDR1 SGHNT, CDR2 YYREEE (reference sequence). Trimming shortened V by 0 bases and J by 0 bases, and 7 bases separated the two germline ends. The CDR3 DNA, read in part, is TGTGCCAGCAGCTTGGGAGGGGTAGCCAAAAACATT. Translating gives CASSLGGVAKNI. Given in full, the CDR3 is CASSLGGVAKNIQYF.

About this clone itself: The read is 3 residues too short to cover the CDR3 end, so that end is filled in from the germline J gene. V usage is TRBV29-1 and J usage is TRBJ1-1, with a tentative D call TRBD1 (5 bases). Germline CDR1 reads SQVTM; CDR2 reads ANQGSEA. The CDR3 length is 12 residues. The germline V and J ends were trimmed by 7 bases and 1 base, with 10 bases remaining between them. The covered CDR3 bases are TGCAGCGGAGGGGTATGGAACACTGAA. The encoded protein is CSGGVWNTE. The full CDR3 reads CSGGVWNTEAFF.

Remarks on this clone: The missing CDR3 end, 3 residues past where the read stops, is filled in from the germline J gene. The chain employs TRBV7-6 and TRBJ2-2; 7 bases align to TRBD1. Looked up from germline, CDR1 is SGHVS and CDR2 is FNYEAQ. With 6 bases clipped from V and 3 bases from J, the junction kept 4 bases outside the gene matches. The CDR3 totals 14 residues. The sequenced CDR3 bases are TGTGCCAGCAGGACAGGGTACGACACCGGGGAG. It is translated as CASRTGYDTGE. The CDR3 as a whole reads CASRTGYDTGELFF.

Worth noting for this clone: The read ends 3 residues early relative to the CDR3; the germline J gene fills the gap. J is TRBJ2-1 and V is TRBV18; a weak D match, TRBD2 (6 bases). CDR3 length equals 14 residues. CDR1 is KGHSH, CDR2 LQKENI, per germline. Trimming pared 4 bases from V and 4 bases from J, leaving 11 bases between. The sequenced part of the CDR3 DNA is TGTGCCAGCTCACAACCCGCGGGGTACAATGAG. This codes for CASSQPAGYNE. The complete CDR3 sequence is CASSQPAGYNEQFF.

The CDR3 region is CASSRDRRNTEAFF. The part of the CDR3 DNA that was read is TGTGCCAGCAGCCGCGACAGACGAAACACTGAA. The V call is TRBV7-2, the J call TRBJ1-1, with D possibly TRBD1 on 5 matching bases. The read finishes 3 residues shy of the CDR3 end, and the germline J gene is used to complete it. Deletions cut 5 bases from V and 2 bases from J, with 12 bases between. This CDR3 comprises 14 residues. Per germline, CDR1 SGHTA and CDR2 FQGNSA.

For this clone: From the germline J gene comes the end of the CDR3, since the read stops 3 residues before it. V usage is TRBV7-8 and J usage is TRBJ1-3, with TRBD1 matching 8 bases. The CDR3 is 17 amino acids. Germline CDR1 reads SGHVS; CDR2 reads FQNEAQ. Trimming cost V 5 bases and J 2 bases; bases outside gene matches: 11. The DNA read from the CDR3 is TGTGCCAGCAGCAAAGGACAGGGAAGGAACGCTGGAAACACC. Its protein is CASSKGQGRNAGNT. The whole CDR3 region reads CASSKGQGRNAGNTIYF.

As regards this clone: The DNA ends 3 residues before the CDR3 does, and the rest of the CDR3 is filled in from the germline J gene. The V and J genes are TRBV7-3 and TRBJ1-6, with no clear D. Per the germline V gene, CDR1 is SGHTA and CDR2 is FQGTGA. CDR3 size: 13 residues. Trimming removed 4 bases at V and 7 bases at J, with 8 bases between. The sequenced part of the CDR3 DNA is TGTGCCAGCAGCTCGACACTGAATTCACCC. This gives the protein CASSSTLNSP. The complete CDR3 protein is CASSSTLNSPLHF.

Remarks on this clone: The sequence runs out 3 residues before the end of the CDR3; the remainder is reconstructed from the germline J gene. The chain uses TRBV7-2 and TRBJ2-3; weak D call: TRBD2 (5 bases). The CDR3 runs 12 residues. Germline assignment: CDR1 SGHTA and CDR2 FQGNSA. The CDR3 bases that were read are TGTGCCAGCAAGTCCGGGGATCAGCCG. The encoded protein is CASKSGDQP. The whole CDR3 is CASKSGDQPQYF.

To note about this clone: Read sequence stops 3 residues before the CDR3 end, and the germline J gene provides the missing end. This chain joins TRBV20-1 and TRBJ1-4, with D possibly being TRBD1 (5 bases). Germline V gene lookup returns CDR1 DFQATT and CDR2 SNEGSKA (reference sequence). Trimming cost V 6 bases and J 4 bases, with 15 bases left between them. The CDR3 runs to 14 residues. CDR3 sequence: CSALPGLRNEKLFF. The covered CDR3 bases are TGCAGTGCACTGCCGGGACTCCGTAATGAAAAA.

This clone shows up as medium-sized by frequency. The CDR3 end is not reached by the read, which stops 3 residues before it; the germline J gene fills it in. The chain combines TRBV20-1 with TRBJ2-3, with 7 bases aligning to TRBD1. V shed 5 bases and J 3 bases; nucleotides not matched to a gene: 2. Germline V gives CDR1 DFQATT, CDR2 SNEGSKA (reference sequence). The CDR3 has 12 amino acids. The CDR3 bases that were read are TGCAGTGCTGAGACAGGGACAGATACG. Protein: CSAETGTDT. The whole CDR3 protein is CSAETGTDTQYF.

CDR3 DNA, as far as it was read: TGCAGTGCCAGGGAAGAAGACTATGGC. Protein: CSAREEDYG. The entire CDR3 sequence reads CSAREEDYGYTF. The chain combines TRBV20-1 with TRBJ1-2, with D maybe TRBD1 (5 bases). The missing CDR3 end, 3 residues past where the read stops, is filled in from the germline J gene. The CDR3 covers 12 residues. Germline V CDR1 and CDR2: DFQATT, SNEGSKA (reference sequence). V lost 6 bases and J lost 3, with 11 bases in between.